Sequencing of this TCR beta chain was carried out in a study of blood T cell repertoires in COVID-19. Clones were sequenced by immunoSEQ multiplex PCR, and TCRdb holds only the in-frame ones, with some missing. The sample holds 300,000 to 450,000 clones, around 90% seen once. Before being deemed recovered, Cohort 3 donors had two negative PCRs, clearance, or symptom resolution. J was trimmed by 4 bases and V by 3 bases; bases with no gene match: 3. CDR3 length: 15 amino acids. The germline V gene has CDR1 SNHLY and CDR2 FYNNEI. The V and J genes are TRBV2 and TRBJ2-3, with 11 bases fitting TRBD2. The clonotype was recovered from a woman aged 18 to 35 who had recovered from COVID-19. The material sequenced was PBMCs or T cells enriched from blood (not recorded which). The CDR3 DNA is TGTGCCAGCAGTGATAGCGGGGGGGCGGCAGATACGCAGTATTTT. This sequence encodes CASSDSGGAADTQYF.